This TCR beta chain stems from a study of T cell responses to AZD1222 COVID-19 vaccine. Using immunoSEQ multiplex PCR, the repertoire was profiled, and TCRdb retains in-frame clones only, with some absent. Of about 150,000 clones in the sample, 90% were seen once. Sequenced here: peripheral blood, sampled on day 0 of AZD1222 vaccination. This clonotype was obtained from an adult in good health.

CDR3 amino acids: CASSSRTGGADTQYF. The DNA of the CDR3 is TGCGCCAGCAGCTCTAGGACAGGGGGGGCGGATACGCAGTATTTT. This chain links TRBV5-1 with TRBJ2-3; 10 nucleotides agree with TRBD1. The CDR3 extends over 15 amino acids. V shed 3 bases, J shed 6 bases, and the junction held 7 bases outside the gene matches. CDR1 is SGHRS and CDR2 is YFSETQ in the germline V gene.